This T cell receptor (beta chain) was sequenced in a study of beta chain features in type 1 diabetes. Across the whole study: Cell yields, gender and age were comparable in patients and healthy donors. Overall study results and limits: Patients with Type 1 diabetes showed moderately but significantly shorter TCRB CDR3s in all four CD4+ subsets.

Sequenced material consisted of expressed TCRB transcripts (all of the isolated RNA was reverse transcribed). Naive, central memory and regulatory T cell samples averaged around 3.9 million immunoSEQ reads each. Clones were sequenced by immunoSEQ multiplex PCR, and TCRdb holds only the in-frame ones, with some missing. The sample shows 680,000 or so clones, about a sixth of them seen only once. With respect to this clone: Its antigen is not identified.

Purity above 98% was achieved in all sorted populations. This CDR3 is built from 17 residues. Trimming took 5 bases from V and 2 from J; bases not matched to a gene: 9. Germline V gene lookup returns CDR1 SEHNR and CDR2 FQNEAQ (reference sequence). Sequencing was performed on naive CD4+ T cells from blood. This rearrangement joins TRBV7-9 to TRBJ1-2; 12 nucleotides agree with TRBD1. This TCR was recovered from a man between 18 and 29 years old in good health. CDR3 nucleotides: TGTGCCAGCAGCCCACTCCGGGACAGGGGGCTCAACTATGGCTACACCTTC. Encoded protein: CASSPLRDRGLNYGYTF. Supplemented by reference TRBV7-9 and TRBJ1-2, the full variable domain reads DTGVSQNPRHKITKRGQNVTFRCDPISEHNRLYWYRQTLGQGPEFLTYFQNEAQLEKSRLLSDRFSAERPKGSFSTLEIQRTEQGDSAMYLCASSPLRDRGLNYGYTFGSGTRLTVV.